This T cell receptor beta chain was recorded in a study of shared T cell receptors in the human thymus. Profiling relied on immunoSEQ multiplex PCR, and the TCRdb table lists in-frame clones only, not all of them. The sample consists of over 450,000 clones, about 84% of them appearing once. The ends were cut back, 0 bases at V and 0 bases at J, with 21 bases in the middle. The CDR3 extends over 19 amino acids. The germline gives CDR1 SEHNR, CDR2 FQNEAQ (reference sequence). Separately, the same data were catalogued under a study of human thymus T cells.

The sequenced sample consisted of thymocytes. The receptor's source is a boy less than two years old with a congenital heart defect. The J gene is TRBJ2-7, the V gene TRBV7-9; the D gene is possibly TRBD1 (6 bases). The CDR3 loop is CASSLAVILGTNISYEQYF. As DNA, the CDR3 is TGTGCCAGCAGCTTAGCAGTCATCCTCGGGACAAATATCTCCTACGAGCAGTACTTC.